This T cell receptor (beta chain) was identified during a study of shared clonotypes between healthy human individuals. Germline CDR1 reads SGHDN; CDR2 reads FVKESK. This CDR3 has 13 amino acids. V lost 1 base and J 5 bases, leaving 8 bases between the germline ends. As to this clone: Antigen unknown. The same CDR3 also results from other DNA sequences found in this sample.

Whole-study results and caveats: Across a handful of donors, naive CD4 shared roughly 5%, naive CD8 approximately 3.5%, memory CD4 less than 2.5%, memory CD8 over 0.3%.

Execution of the assay was at deep level. Clones were read by immunoSEQ multiplex PCR, and TCRdb kept only the in-frame ones, dropping some. The sample includes about 2.4 million clones, over 85% seen only once; the top ten take around 0.37%. This receptor was identified in a man aged 18 to 30 in good health. Some clones in this sample may be carry-over from other donors' samples. Sequenced sample: naive CD4+ T cells from PBMCs. Sample subset: CD45RA+ positively selected. The chain has TRBV14 and TRBJ1-1; D remains ambiguous. The CDR3 DNA reads as TGTGCCAGCAGCCAAGGGCGGGGAACTGAAGCTTTCTTT. Translation: CASSQGRGTEAFF.